This T cell receptor (beta chain) was recovered during a study of blood T cell repertoires in COVID-19. Study-level information: The United States, Italy and Spain were the sources of the acute and convalescent COVID-19 samples.

This clone was recorded a few times. The V gene's germline CDR1 is SGHVS and CDR2 FQNEAQ. The CDR3 length is 16 residues. The junction had 6 bases not matched to a gene; V was cut back by 2 bases and J by 0 bases. Clones were read by immunoSEQ multiplex PCR, and TCRdb kept only the in-frame ones, dropping some. The sample records fewer than 200,000 clones, roughly 84% being singletons. Cohort 3 donors counted as recovered after two negative PCRs, clearance, or resolved symptoms. This receptor was taken from a man aged 45-60 years who had recovered from COVID-19. The source material was PBMCs or T cells enriched from blood (not recorded which). J is TRBJ1-1 and V is TRBV7-8; 7 nucleotides match TRBD1. In DNA form, the CDR3 reads TGTGCCAGCAGCTTATTAGGGGGCCAGGTGAACACTGAAGCTTTCTTT. It translates to CASSLLGGQVNTEAFF.